Following are 25 T cell receptor beta chains from one sample sequenced in a study of shared clonotypes between healthy human individuals. Clones were sequenced by immunoSEQ multiplex PCR, and TCRdb holds only the in-frame ones, with some missing. The sample has about 2.2 million clones; 93% are singletons. Naive CD8 isolation took CD45RO-negative cells positively selected for CCR7 and excluded terminally differentiated effector memory CD45RA+ cells. Sequenced material: naive CD8+ T cells from PBMCs. These receptors were collected from a man in his late teens or twenties in good health. Some clones in this sample may be carry-over from other donors' samples.

In DNA, the CDR3 is TGTGCCTGGAGTGTTGGTCCTAATGAAAAACTGTTTTTT. Its protein product is CAWSVGPNEKLFF. This chain joins TRBV30 and TRBJ1-4; D is undetermined. This CDR3 is 13 amino acids long. Trimming took off 0 bases at V and 3 bases at J, with 5 bases between the two ends. Germline CDR1 and CDR2: GTSNPN and SVGIG (reference sequence).

For this clone: The sample carries other DNA sequences with the same CDR3. The gene calls are TRBV19 and TRBJ1-1, with TRBD1 matching over 11 bases. The V and J ends lost 7 bases and 4 bases, in that order; junction bases with no gene match: 2. CDR3 length equals 13 residues. Germline lookup yields CDR1 LNHDA and CDR2 SQIVND (reference sequence). The CDR3 spells CASTGTGGTEAFF. CDR3 nucleotide sequence: TGTGCCAGTACCGGGACAGGGGGCACTGAAGCTTTCTTT.

The chain links TRBV14 to TRBJ1-2, with TRBD1 identical over 12 bases. The germline V gene encodes CDR1 SGHDN and CDR2 FVKESK. Unmatched junction bases numbered 4, after V lost 5 bases and J lost 3 bases. This CDR3 is built from 15 residues. The CDR3 protein is CASSGDRGLYYGYTF. The DNA of the CDR3 is TGTGCCAGCAGCGGGGACAGGGGGCTCTACTATGGCTACACCTTC.

The count of this clone is one. The genes are TRBV11-2 and TRBJ2-1, with a weak D call TRBD1 (6 bases). The CDR3 runs to 14 residues. Looked up from germline, CDR1 is SGHAT and CDR2 is FQNNGV. V lost 8 bases, J lost 5 bases, and 16 bases lay in between. CDR3 in DNA: TGTGCCAGCGGGAGTACGGGACAAAACAATGAGCAGTTCTTC. Translated, it gives CASGSTGQNNEQFF.

CDR3 in amino acids: CASRFRDYEQYF. CDR3 sequence (DNA): TGTGCCAGCAGATTTAGGGACTACGAGCAGTACTTC. The chain links TRBV2 to TRBJ2-7; D not resolved. Deletions cut 6 bases from V and 3 bases from J, with 9 bases between. The length of the CDR3 is 12 residues. Germline V gives CDR1 SNHLY, CDR2 FYNNEI. Full variable domain (missing parts from reference TRBV2 and TRBJ2-7): EPEVTQTPSHQVTQMGQEVILRCVPISNHLYFYWYRQILGQKVEFLVSFYNNEISEKSEIFDDQFSVERPDGSNFTLKIRSTKLEDSAMYFCASRFRDYEQYFGPGTRLTVT.

As for this clone: The same CDR3 can be traced to other DNA sequences in this sample. The rearrangement joins TRBV27 to TRBJ2-1; D ambiguous. Germline lookup yields CDR1 MNHEY and CDR2 SMNVEV (reference sequence). This CDR3 has 11 residues. Trimming left V 8 bases short and J 3 bases short, with 5 bases between. The CDR3 spells CASSHYNEQFF. The CDR3, as DNA: TGTGCCAGCTCACACTACAATGAGCAGTTCTTC.

Written as DNA, the CDR3 is TGTGCCAGCAGCTTACGGGTGGCGGGAGTAAGGAATGAGCAGTTCTTC. Translation gives CASSLRVAGVRNEQFF. V and J are TRBV13 and TRBJ2-1, with 7 bases aligning to TRBD2. V lost 2 bases to trimming and J lost 7 bases; unmatched junction nucleotides: 11. The CDR3 sequence is 16 residues long. Germline CDR1 and CDR2: PRHDT and FYEKMQ (reference sequence).

The chain has TRBV30 and TRBJ2-7; D is uncertain. V was cut by 5 bases and J by 0 bases, with 8 bases left in between. Germline V gives CDR1 GTSNPN, CDR2 SVGIG (reference sequence). This CDR3 spans 12 amino acids. The CDR3 protein is CAWAASSYEQYF. As DNA, the CDR3 is TGTGCCTGGGCGGCAAGCTCCTACGAGCAGTACTTC.

This chain joins TRBV27 and TRBJ1-2; the match to TRBD1 covers 9 bases. Germline values: CDR1 MNHEY, CDR2 SMNVEV (reference sequence). This CDR3 comprises 14 residues. Germline trimming cut 5 bases from V and 7 bases from J; bases unmatched to any gene: 8. CDR3 sequence (DNA): TGTGCCAGCAGTCTATTACAGGGGGCGAGTGGCTACACCTTC. Translating it yields CASSLLQGASGYTF.

This chain uses TRBV27 with TRBJ2-1; the match to TRBD2 covers 10 bases. V was pared by 2 bases and J by 8 bases, with 15 bases of the junction left unmatched. This CDR3 contains 18 residues. Germline V gives CDR1 MNHEY, CDR2 SMNVEV (reference sequence). The CDR3 spells CASSLPTNWLAGEHEQFF. The CDR3 DNA follows: TGTGCCAGCAGTTTACCGACGAACTGGCTAGCGGGAGAGCATGAGCAGTTCTTC.

The sample holds a few counts of this clone. V usage is TRBV19 and J usage is TRBJ2-2, with D possibly being TRBD1 (5 bases). Deletions cut 5 bases from V and 4 bases from J, with 8 bases between. CDR1 is LNHDA and CDR2 is SQIVND in the germline V gene (reference sequence). The CDR3 totals 13 residues. The CDR3 region is CASSQDSTGELFF. Here the CDR3 DNA reads TGTGCCAGTAGTCAAGACAGCACCGGGGAGCTGTTTTTT.

This clone appeared once. The chain employs TRBV5-1 and TRBJ2-1; TRBD1 aligns across 8 bases. This CDR3 comprises 15 residues. Per the germline V gene, CDR1 is SGHRS and CDR2 is YFSETQ. The trim removed 4 bases at V and 5 bases at J, leaving 8 bases unmatched. The CDR3 is CASSPDRAEDNEQFF. CDR3 coding DNA: TGCGCCAGCAGCCCGGACAGGGCGGAGGACAATGAGCAGTTCTTC.

The chain is built from TRBV5-4 and TRBJ2-2, with 7 bases fitting TRBD2. Unmatched junction bases numbered 7, after V lost 3 bases and J lost 5 bases. CDR3 length equals 15 residues. Germline lookup yields CDR1 SGHNT and CDR2 YYREEE (reference sequence). In nucleotides, the CDR3 is TGTGCCAGCAGCTCCGCCGGGACTATAACCGGGGAGCTGTTTTTT. Protein: CASSSAGTITGELFF.

The chain combines TRBV18 with TRBJ2-1; no clear D. The V end lost 2 bases, the J end lost 9 bases, and 11 bases lay between the germline ends. The CDR3 covers 13 residues. CDR1 and CDR2 from the germline V gene are KGHSH and LQKENI. CDR3 region: CASSPSPQSEQFF. The CDR3 DNA follows: TGTGCCAGCTCACCATCCCCCCAGTCTGAGCAGTTCTTC.

The V call is TRBV27, the J call TRBJ2-7, with 8 bases that match TRBD2. The CDR3 covers 15 residues. V shed 3 bases and J 1 base; nucleotides not matched to a gene: 5. Per the germline V gene, CDR1 is MNHEY and CDR2 is SMNVEV (reference sequence). The CDR3, as DNA: TGTGCCAGCAGTTTTACTAGCGGACTTTCCTACGAGCAGTACTTC. Translation: CASSFTSGLSYEQYF.

CDR3: CASSLIAGGADTQYF. CDR3 nucleotide sequence: TGTGCCAGCAGCTTAATAGCGGGAGGCGCAGATACGCAGTATTTT. This sequence joins TRBV7-9 and TRBJ2-3; 10 bases agree with TRBD2. V lost 2 bases to trimming and J lost 4 bases; unmatched junction nucleotides: 3. CDR1 is SEHNR, CDR2 FQNEAQ, per germline (reference sequence). The CDR3 totals 15 residues.

Of note for this clone: In the same sample, other DNA sequences code for this CDR3. The genes are TRBV9 and TRBJ2-2, with D perhaps matching TRBD1 or TRBD2 (5 bases each). The germline V gene encodes CDR1 SGDLS and CDR2 YYNGEE. The V and J ends lost 1 base and 0 bases respectively, with 7 bases between them. CDR3 length equals 15 residues. CDR3 loop: CASSVWGTNTGELFF. In DNA, the CDR3 is TGTGCCAGCAGCGTATGGGGGACGAACACCGGGGAGCTGTTTTTT.

V gene TRBV29-1 combines with J gene TRBJ2-1; the D gene is possibly TRBD2 (5 bases). Trimming removed 3 bases from V and 5 bases from J, with 14 bases in between. Germline CDR1 SQVTM, CDR2 ANQGSEA. This CDR3 is 14 amino acids long. CDR3 bases: TGCAGCGTTGACAATGGTCGGGGAAACAATGAGCAGTTCTTC. Translating gives CSVDNGRGNNEQFF.

This chain connects TRBV11-2 to TRBJ2-7, with D hard to call. The CDR3 is 13 amino acids. Trimming left V 1 base short and J 3 bases short, with 7 bases between. Per germline, CDR1 SGHAT and CDR2 FQNNGV. The CDR3 nucleotides are TGTGCCAGCAGCTTAGCGGCATTCTACGAGCAGTACTTC. It encodes CASSLAAFYEQYF.

The J gene is TRBJ2-2, the V gene TRBV7-8; D remains unclear. Trimming took off 0 bases at V and 6 bases at J, with 14 bases between the two ends. Per germline, CDR1 SGHVS and CDR2 FQNEAQ. The CDR3 sequence is 16 residues long. This CDR3 reads CASSLAGFGLAGELFF. CDR3 DNA sequence: TGTGCCAGCAGCTTAGCAGGGTTCGGTTTGGCCGGGGAGCTGTTTTTT. The complete variable domain, with remaining parts taken from reference TRBV7-8 and TRBJ2-2, reads GAGVSQSPRYKVAKRGQDVALRCDPISGHVSLFWYQQALGQGPEFLTYFQNEAQLDKSGLPSDRFFAERPEGSVSTLKIQRTQQEDSAVYLCASSLAGFGLAGELFFGEGSRLTVL.

This chain links TRBV27 with TRBJ1-2, with a tentative D call TRBD1 (6 bases). The CDR3 runs 15 residues. CDR1 is MNHEY and CDR2 is SMNVEV in the germline V gene (reference sequence). Trimming pared 6 bases from V and 0 bases from J, leaving 14 bases between. This CDR3 reads CASRTLGGPNYGYTF. The CDR3 coding sequence is TGTGCCAGCAGGACTTTGGGGGGGCCTAACTATGGCTACACCTTC.

J is TRBJ1-3 and V is TRBV4-3; a possible D gene is TRBD1 (5 bases). The V end was cut by 4 bases, the J end by 2 bases, with 15 bases between. The CDR3 has 16 amino acids. CDR1 is LGHNA and CDR2 is YSLEER in the germline V gene. This chain's CDR3 is CASSPRSGRAGNTIYF. Written as DNA, the CDR3 is TGCGCCAGCAGCCCACGTAGTGGCAGGGCTGGAAACACCATATATTTT.

Turning to this clone: This same CDR3 is encoded by further DNA sequences in the sample. The rearrangement joins TRBV4-3 to TRBJ2-1; tentative D call: TRBD1 (5 bases). Germline V CDR1 and CDR2: LGHNA, YSLEER. There are 14 residues in the CDR3. V gave up 1 base and J gave up 4 bases, with 8 bases separating them. The CDR3 here is CASSQGGPYNEQFF. The CDR3 coding sequence is TGCGCCAGCAGCCAAGGGGGCCCTTACAATGAGCAGTTCTTC.

V is TRBV28 and J is TRBJ2-1, with TRBD2 matching 12 bases. V dropped 5 bases and J dropped 9; count of bases not matched to a gene: 5. This CDR3 comprises 14 residues. Germline values: CDR1 MDHEN, CDR2 SYDVKM. The CDR3 nucleotides are TGTGCCAGCAGTCCCAGACTAGCGGGAGTTGAGCAGTTCTTC. Its translation is CASSPRLAGVEQFF.

This rearrangement joins TRBV30 to TRBJ2-2; a possible D gene is TRBD1 (6 bases). The V and J ends lost 5 bases and 6 bases respectively, with 13 bases between them. This CDR3 has 13 residues. CDR1 is GTSNPN and CDR2 is SVGIG in the germline V gene (reference sequence). The DNA of the CDR3 is TGTGCCTGGGCTCAAAGGGGGTCCGGGGAGCTGTTTTTT. Amino acid sequence: CAWAQRGSGELFF.